The 2 T cell receptor beta chains listed next were all sequenced from one sample in a study of beta chain features in type 1 diabetes. TCRB transcripts that were expressed got sequenced, as all of the isolated RNA had been reverse transcribed. Produced via immunoSEQ multiplex PCR; TCRdb's table is partial and in-frame only. This sample carries 120,000 to 150,000 clones, approximately 52% of them seen once, and the ten largest clones take around 0.39%. Sequenced sample: Tregs from blood. These receptors were taken from a man aged 18 to 30 in good health.

This chain joins TRBV20-1 and TRBJ2-7; 11 bases align to TRBD1. The ends lost 6 bases at V and 9 bases at J; junction bases unmatched: 4. The CDR3 runs 11 residues. Germline loops: CDR1 DFQATT, CDR2 SNEGSKA (reference sequence). CDR3 region: CSAGTGGVQYF. The DNA for the CDR3 is TGCAGTGCAGGGACAGGGGGAGTGCAGTACTTC.

As concerns this clone: The sample has other DNA sequences that encode this CDR3 too. The J gene is TRBJ2-5, the V gene TRBV5-4; TRBD1 agrees at 8 bases. This CDR3 spans 13 amino acids. Germline V gene data show CDR1 as SGHNT and CDR2 as YYREEE (reference sequence). After removal of 2 bases from V and 4 bases from J, the junction contained 1 base not matched to a gene. DNA of the CDR3: TGTGCCAGCAGCTTTACAGGGGGAGAGACCCAGTACTTC. Its translation is CASSFTGGETQYF.